These 11 T cell receptor beta chains were all obtained from the same sample, sequenced in a study of cytomegalovirus exposure and HLA in healthy donors. Clones were sequenced by immunoSEQ multiplex PCR, and TCRdb holds only the in-frame ones, with some missing. The sample has some 100,000 clones; more than 70% are singletons. The sample comprised PBMCs. Receptors were obtained from a man aged 18 to 29 in good health and CMV-seronegative.

The chain joins TRBV30 to TRBJ1-2; D is unresolved. Germline V gene sequence: CDR1 GTSNPN, CDR2 SVGIG (reference sequence). CDR3 size: 15 residues. The V end lost 0 bases, the J end lost 4 bases, and 15 bases lay between the germline ends. The CDR3 coding sequence is TGTGCCTGGAGTGTACAAGGAACGCCGGGCTATGGCTACACCTTC. The encoded protein is CAWSVQGTPGYGYTF.

V is TRBV10-3 and J is TRBJ1-1, with TRBD1 identical over 10 bases. The CDR3 is 15 residues long. Germline loops: CDR1 ENHRY, CDR2 SYGVKD. Trimming at V came to 6 bases and at J to 4 bases, leaving 8 bases not matched to a gene. CDR3 DNA sequence: TGTGCCATCAGAGACGGACAGGGGGTTGCCACTGAAGCTTTCTTT. Its translation is CAIRDGQGVATEAFF.

The rearrangement links TRBV5-1 to TRBJ1-5; D is perhaps TRBD1 (6 bases). The CDR3 contains 15 residues. Germline V gene sequence: CDR1 SGHRS, CDR2 YFSETQ. The V and J ends lost 0 bases and 3 bases respectively, with 10 bases between them. CDR3 in amino acids: CASSLEGGVNQPQHF. CDR3 coding DNA: TGCGCCAGCAGCTTGGAAGGGGGTGTCAATCAGCCCCAGCATTTT.

The V and J genes are TRBV19 and TRBJ1-5, with TRBD1 matching over 7 bases. V shed 5 bases and J 7 bases; nucleotides not matched to a gene: 8. The germline V gene has CDR1 LNHDA and CDR2 SQIVND (reference sequence). The CDR3 spans 14 residues. The CDR3 coding sequence is TGTGCCAGTAGTCCAGGGGGAGTATACCAGCCCCAGCATTTT. Protein product: CASSPGGVYQPQHF.

V is TRBV1 and J is TRBJ1-3; the table calls TRBD1, which could not be checked here. TRBV1 counts as a pseudogene. The CDR3 runs 19 residues. CDR3 loop: CTSSKPPRTGLEGGNTIYF. CDR3 sequence (DNA): TGCACCAGCAGTAAACCACCCCGGACAGGACTCGAAGGGGGAAACACCATATATTTT.

The sample holds one count of this clone. V usage is TRBV27 and J usage is TRBJ2-7; TRBD1 aligns across 9 bases. The trim removed 2 bases at V and 6 bases at J, leaving 5 bases unmatched. Germline V lookup: CDR1 MNHEY, CDR2 SMNVEV (reference sequence). This CDR3 spans 14 amino acids. The CDR3 region has the DNA TGTGCCAGCAGTTTACGGACAGGGGTATCCGAGCAGTACTTC. The encoded protein is CASSLRTGVSEQYF.

The gene calls are TRBV18 and TRBJ2-5, with D possibly being TRBD2 (5 bases). Trimming cost V 3 bases and J 5 bases, with 10 bases left between them. The CDR3 sequence is 13 residues long. Germline assignment: CDR1 KGHSH and CDR2 LQKENI. DNA of the CDR3: TGTGCCAGCTCACCCCCGGGGAGCGAGACCCAGTACTTC. Translating it yields CASSPPGSETQYF.

This chain connects TRBV4-2 to TRBJ1-1; D uncertain. The V end was cut by 4 bases, the J end by 3 bases, with 12 bases between. Germline V lookup: CDR1 LGHNA, CDR2 YNFKEQ. The length of the CDR3 is 14 residues. The CDR3 DNA follows: TGTGCCAGCAGCCGTATCCGGGAGGACACTGAAGCTTTCTTT. Translated: CASSRIREDTEAFF.

This clone has more than one count but fewer than ten. J is TRBJ2-7 and V is TRBV5-1, with D hard to call. Trimming pared 1 base from V and 7 bases from J, leaving 9 bases between. CDR1 is SGHRS and CDR2 is YFSETQ in the germline V gene. This CDR3 contains 12 residues. CDR3 bases: TGCGCCAGCAGCTTGTTGGCGGAGGAGCAGTACTTC. Translation gives CASSLLAEEQYF. The entire variable domain, with the rest obtained from reference TRBV5-1 and TRBJ2-7, is as follows: KAGVTQTPRYLIKTRGQQVTLSCSPISGHRSVSWYQQTPGQGLQFLFEYFSETQRNKGNFPGRFSGRQFSNSRSEMNVSTLELGDSALYLCASSLLAEEQYFGPGTRLTVT.

The chain is built from TRBV29-1 and TRBJ2-2; 10 nucleotides line up with TRBD1. CDR1 is SQVTM and CDR2 is ANQGSEA in the germline V gene. Trimming cost V 6 bases and J 6 bases; bases outside gene matches: 10. The CDR3 is 15 residues long. The CDR3: CSVISPGTGAGELFF. In nucleotides, the CDR3 is TGCAGCGTGATAAGTCCGGGGACAGGGGCCGGGGAGCTGTTTTTT.

This chain joins TRBV2 and TRBJ2-2; tentative D call: TRBD1 (6 bases). V shed 7 bases and J shed 1 base, with 10 bases lying between them. The CDR3 contains 14 residues. Germline loops: CDR1 SNHLY, CDR2 FYNNEI. The CDR3 DNA reads as TGTGCCAGCATGGTACAGGGGAACACCGGGGAGCTGTTTTTT. Protein: CASMVQGNTGELFF.